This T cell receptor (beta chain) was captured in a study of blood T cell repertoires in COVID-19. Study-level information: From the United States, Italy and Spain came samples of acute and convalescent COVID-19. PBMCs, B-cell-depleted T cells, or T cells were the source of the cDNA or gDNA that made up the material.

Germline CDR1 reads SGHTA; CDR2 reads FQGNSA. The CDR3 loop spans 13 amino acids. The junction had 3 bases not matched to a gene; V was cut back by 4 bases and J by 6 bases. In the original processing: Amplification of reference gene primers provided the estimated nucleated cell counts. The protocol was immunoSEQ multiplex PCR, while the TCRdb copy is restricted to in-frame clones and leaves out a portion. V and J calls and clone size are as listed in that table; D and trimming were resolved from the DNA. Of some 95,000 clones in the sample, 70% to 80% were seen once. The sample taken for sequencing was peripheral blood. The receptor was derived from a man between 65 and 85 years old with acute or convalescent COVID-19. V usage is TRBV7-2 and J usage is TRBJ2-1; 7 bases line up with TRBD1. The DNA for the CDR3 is TGTGCCAGCAGCTCACAGGGGCTCAATGAGCAGTTCTTC. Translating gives CASSSQGLNEQFF.